The clone carrying this T cell receptor (beta chain) has ten or more counts. What it recognizes is unknown. The data derive from a study of metastatic and nonmetastatic thyroid tumors. As for the study in general: Across blood and tumor or nodule tissue, repertoires from malignant and benign thyroid patients were compared with one another. Whole-study findings and limits: Patients with malignant thyroid tumors reportedly had significantly higher TCR beta diversity than those with benign nodules, in blood and tumor.

In the study's own analysis: CDR3 was compared across clinicopathological groups, and the resulting differences were used to build a distant-metastasis classifier for papillary thyroid cancer. TCRdb re-called the PCR reads via MiXCR. TCRdb assigned the V and J calls; the authors' analysis was not used. The sample holds about 39,000 clones, over 15% seen once. The CDR3 runs to 14 residues. Trimming took 7 bases from V and 2 from J, leaving 13 bases between them. CDR1 is SGDLS and CDR2 is YYNGEE in the germline V gene. Every patient underwent thyroid surgery untreated. The TCR was taken from a female donor with papillary thyroid cancer or a benign thyroid nodule (not recorded which). Some clones in this sample may be carry-over from other donors' samples. The chain recombines TRBV9 with TRBJ1-3; D not certain. Sequencing input: tumor tissue. The CDR3 DNA reads TGTGCCAGCCAAGGACTGTCTACTGGAAACACCATATATTTT. It encodes CASQGLSTGNTIYF.